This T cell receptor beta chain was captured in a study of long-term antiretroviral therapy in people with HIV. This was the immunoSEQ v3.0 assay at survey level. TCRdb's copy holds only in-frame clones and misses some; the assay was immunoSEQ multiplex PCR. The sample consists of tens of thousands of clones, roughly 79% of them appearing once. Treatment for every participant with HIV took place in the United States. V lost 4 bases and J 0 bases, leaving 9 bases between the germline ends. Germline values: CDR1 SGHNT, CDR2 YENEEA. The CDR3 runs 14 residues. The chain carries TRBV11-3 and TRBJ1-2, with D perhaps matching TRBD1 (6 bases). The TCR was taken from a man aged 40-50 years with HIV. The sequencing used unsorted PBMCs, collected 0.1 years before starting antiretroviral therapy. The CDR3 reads CASSWDTTNYGYTF. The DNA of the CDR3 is TGTGCCAGCAGCTGGGACACTACTAACTATGGCTACACCTTC.